This entry describes one TCR beta chain. TCR beta sequences were obtained from blood CD8+ and CD4+ T cells. The patients who served as multiple sclerosis controls were treatment-naive and had stable or active relapsing-remitting disease that fulfilled the revised McDonald criteria. FACS was used to enrich TEMRA cells, whereas the CD8+ and CD4+ T cells were obtained by negative isolation. These data belong to a study of CD8 T cells in Susac syndrome. The CDR3 runs 12 residues. Trimming took 5 bases from V and 0 from J, leaving 8 bases between them. Germline V gene data show CDR1 as SQVTM and CDR2 as ANQGSEA. The RNA input was about 0.5 to 1 ug, and it was reverse transcribed with random hexamers. The immunoSEQ assay covered 54 Vbeta and 13 Jbeta segments for CDR3. TCRdb reprocessed the immunoSEQ multiplex PCR reads with MiXCR, giving one entry per CDR3 protein. This table has some 220,000 distinct CDR3 sequences, approximately 95% appearing once.

Sequencing used CD4+ T cells from PBMCs. The chain links TRBV29-1 to TRBJ2-7, with unresolved D. The source of this sequence is a human donor with multiple sclerosis. The CDR3 protein is CSVKRDSYEQYF. The CDR3 region has the DNA TGCAGCGTTAAAAGGGACTCCTACGAGCAGTACTTC.